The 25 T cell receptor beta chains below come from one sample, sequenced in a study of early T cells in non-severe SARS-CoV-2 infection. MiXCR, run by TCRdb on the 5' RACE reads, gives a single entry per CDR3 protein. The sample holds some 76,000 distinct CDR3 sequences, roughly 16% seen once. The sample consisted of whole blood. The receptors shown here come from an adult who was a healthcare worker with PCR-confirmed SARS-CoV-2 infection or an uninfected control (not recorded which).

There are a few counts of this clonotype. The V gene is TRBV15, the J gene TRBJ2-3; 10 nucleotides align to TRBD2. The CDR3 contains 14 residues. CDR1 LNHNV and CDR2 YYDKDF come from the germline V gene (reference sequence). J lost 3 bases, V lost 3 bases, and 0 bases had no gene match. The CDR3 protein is CATSSSGGTDTQYF. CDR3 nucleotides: TGTGCCACCAGCAGTAGCGGGGGGACAGATACGCAGTATTTT.

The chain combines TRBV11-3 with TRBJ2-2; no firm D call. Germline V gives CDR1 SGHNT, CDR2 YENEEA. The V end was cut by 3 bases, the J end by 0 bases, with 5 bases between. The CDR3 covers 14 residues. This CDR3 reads CASSFASNTGELFF. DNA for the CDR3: TGTGCCAGCAGCTTTGCATCGAACACCGGGGAGCTGTTTTTT.

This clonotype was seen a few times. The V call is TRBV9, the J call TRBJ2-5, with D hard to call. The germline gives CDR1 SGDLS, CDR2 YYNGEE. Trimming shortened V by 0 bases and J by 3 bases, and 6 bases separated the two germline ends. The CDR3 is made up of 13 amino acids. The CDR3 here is CASSVGAEETQYF. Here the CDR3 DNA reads TGTGCCAGCAGCGTAGGGGCGGAAGAGACCCAGTACTTC. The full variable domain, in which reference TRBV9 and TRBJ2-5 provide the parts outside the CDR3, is DSGVTQTPKHLITATGQRVTLRCSPRSGDLSVYWYQQSLDQGLQFLIQYYNGEERAKGNILERFSAQQFPDLHSELNLSSLELGDSALYFCASSVGAEETQYFGPGTRLLVL.

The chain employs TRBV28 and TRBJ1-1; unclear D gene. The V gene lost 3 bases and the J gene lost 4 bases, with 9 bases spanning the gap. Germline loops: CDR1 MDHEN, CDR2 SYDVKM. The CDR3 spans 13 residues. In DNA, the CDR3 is TGTGCCAGCAGTTTCCGGTCTAGCACTGAAGCTTTCTTT. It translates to CASSFRSSTEAFF.

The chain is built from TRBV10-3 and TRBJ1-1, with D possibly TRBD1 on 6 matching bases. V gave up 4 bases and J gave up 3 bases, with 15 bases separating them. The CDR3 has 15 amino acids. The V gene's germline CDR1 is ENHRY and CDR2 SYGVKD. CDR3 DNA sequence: TGTGCCATCAGTGTGTCGGGGGCGGGTGACACTGAAGCTTTCTTT. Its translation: CAISVSGAGDTEAFF.

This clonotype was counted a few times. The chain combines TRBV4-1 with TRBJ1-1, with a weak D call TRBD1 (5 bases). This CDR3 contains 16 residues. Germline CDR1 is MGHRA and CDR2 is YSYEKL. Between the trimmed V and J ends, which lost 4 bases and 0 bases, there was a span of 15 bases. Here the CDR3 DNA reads TGCGCCAGCAGCCGGAGGACATCGACGGTGAACACTGAAGCTTTCTTT. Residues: CASSRRTSTVNTEAFF.

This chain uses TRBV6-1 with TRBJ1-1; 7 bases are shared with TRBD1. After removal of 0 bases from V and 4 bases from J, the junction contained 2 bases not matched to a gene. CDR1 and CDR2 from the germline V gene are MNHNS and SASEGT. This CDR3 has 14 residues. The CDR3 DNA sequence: TGTGCCAGCAGTGAAGCAGGGGGCTCCACTGAAGCTTTCTTT. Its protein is CASSEAGGSTEAFF.

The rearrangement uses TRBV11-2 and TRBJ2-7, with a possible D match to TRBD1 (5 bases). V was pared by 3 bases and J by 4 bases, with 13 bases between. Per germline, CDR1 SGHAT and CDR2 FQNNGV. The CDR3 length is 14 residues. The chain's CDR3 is CASSFSPGPYEQYF. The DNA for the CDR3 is TGTGCCAGCAGCTTTTCGCCAGGGCCGTACGAGCAGTACTTC. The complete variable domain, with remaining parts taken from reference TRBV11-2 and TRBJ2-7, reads EAGVAQSPRYKIIEKRQSVAFWCNPISGHATLYWYQQILGQGPKLLIQFQNNGVVDDSQLPKDRFSAERLKGVDSTLKIQPAKLEDSAVYLCASSFSPGPYEQYFGPGTRLTVT.

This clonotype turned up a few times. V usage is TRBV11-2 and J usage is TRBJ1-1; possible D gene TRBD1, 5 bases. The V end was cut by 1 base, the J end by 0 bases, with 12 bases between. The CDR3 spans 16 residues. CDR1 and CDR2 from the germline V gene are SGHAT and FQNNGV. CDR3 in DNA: TGTGCCAGCAGCTTAGTGGGGGGGAGTATGAACACTGAAGCTTTCTTT. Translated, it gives CASSLVGGSMNTEAFF.

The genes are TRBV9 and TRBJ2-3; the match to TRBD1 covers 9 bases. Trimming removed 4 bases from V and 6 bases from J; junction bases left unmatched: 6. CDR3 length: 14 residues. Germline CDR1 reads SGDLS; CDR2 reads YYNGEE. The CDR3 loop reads CASSPGQGTDTQYF. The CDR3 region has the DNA TGTGCCAGCAGCCCGGGACAGGGTACTGATACGCAGTATTTT.

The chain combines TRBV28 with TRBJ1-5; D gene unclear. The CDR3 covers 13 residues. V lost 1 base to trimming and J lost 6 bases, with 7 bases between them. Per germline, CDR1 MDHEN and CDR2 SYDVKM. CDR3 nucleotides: TGTGCCAGCAGTTTATTCATGGGTCAGCCCCAGCATTTT. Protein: CASSLFMGQPQHF. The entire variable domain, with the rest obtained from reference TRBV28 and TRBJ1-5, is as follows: DVKVTQSSRYLVKRTGEKVFLECVQDMDHENMFWYRQDPGLGLRLIYFSYDVKMKEKGDIPEGYSVSREKKERFSLILESASTNQTSMYLCASSLFMGQPQHFGDGTRLSIL.

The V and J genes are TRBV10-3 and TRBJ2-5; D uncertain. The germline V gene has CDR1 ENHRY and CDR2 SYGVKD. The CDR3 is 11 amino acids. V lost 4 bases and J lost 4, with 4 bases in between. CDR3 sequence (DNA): TGTGCCATCAGTGCGGGAGAGACCCAGTACTTC. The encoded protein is CAISAGETQYF.

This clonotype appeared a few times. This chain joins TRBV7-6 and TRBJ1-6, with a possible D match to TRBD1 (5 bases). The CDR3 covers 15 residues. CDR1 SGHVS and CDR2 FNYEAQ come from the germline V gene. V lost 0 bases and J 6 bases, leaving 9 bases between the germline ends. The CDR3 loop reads CASSLAGDGNSPLHF. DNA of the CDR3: TGTGCCAGCAGCTTAGCAGGGGATGGTAATTCACCCCTCCACTTT.

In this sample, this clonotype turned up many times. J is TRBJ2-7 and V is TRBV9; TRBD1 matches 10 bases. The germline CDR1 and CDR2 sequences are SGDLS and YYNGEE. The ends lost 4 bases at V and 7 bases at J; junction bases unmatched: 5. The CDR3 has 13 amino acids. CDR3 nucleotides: TGTGCCAGCAGCCCACGGACAGGGGGGGAGCAGTACTTC. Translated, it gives CASSPRTGGEQYF. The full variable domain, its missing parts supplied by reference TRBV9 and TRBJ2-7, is DSGVTQTPKHLITATGQRVTLRCSPRSGDLSVYWYQQSLDQGLQFLIQYYNGEERAKGNILERFSAQQFPDLHSELNLSSLELGDSALYFCASSPRTGGEQYFGPGTRLTVT.

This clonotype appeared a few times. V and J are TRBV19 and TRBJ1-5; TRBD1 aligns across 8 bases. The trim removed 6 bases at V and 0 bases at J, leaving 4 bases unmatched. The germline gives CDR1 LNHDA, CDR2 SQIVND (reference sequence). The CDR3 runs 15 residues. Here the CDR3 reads CASRRQGNSNQPQHF. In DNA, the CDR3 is TGTGCCAGTAGAAGACAGGGGAATAGCAATCAGCCCCAGCATTTT.

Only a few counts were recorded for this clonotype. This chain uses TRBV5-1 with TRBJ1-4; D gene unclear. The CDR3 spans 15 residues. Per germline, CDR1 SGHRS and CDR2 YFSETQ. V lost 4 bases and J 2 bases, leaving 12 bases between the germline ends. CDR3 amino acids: CASSPAGATNEKLFF. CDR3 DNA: TGCGCCAGCAGCCCCGCCGGTGCCACTAATGAAAAACTGTTTTTT.

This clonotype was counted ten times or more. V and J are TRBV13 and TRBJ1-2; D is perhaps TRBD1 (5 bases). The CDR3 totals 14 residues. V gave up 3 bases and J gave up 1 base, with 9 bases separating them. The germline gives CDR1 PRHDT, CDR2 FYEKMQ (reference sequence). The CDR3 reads CASSLRQNNYGYTF. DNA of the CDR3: TGTGCCAGCAGCTTGCGACAGAATAACTATGGCTACACCTTC.

The CDR3 DNA reads as TGTGCCAGCAGCTACCGGGCCCCCGAGGCACCCCTCCACTTT. It encodes CASSYRAPEAPLHF. The rearrangement joins TRBV14 to TRBJ1-6; no firm D call. The ends were cut back, 5 bases at V and 11 bases at J, with 16 bases in the middle. The CDR3 has 14 residues. Germline CDR1 is SGHDN and CDR2 is FVKESK.

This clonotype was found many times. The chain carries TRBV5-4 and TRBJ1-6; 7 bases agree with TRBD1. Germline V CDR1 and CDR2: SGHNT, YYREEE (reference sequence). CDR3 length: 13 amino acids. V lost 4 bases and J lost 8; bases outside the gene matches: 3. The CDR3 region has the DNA TGTGCCAGCAGCCCAACAGGGGATTCACCCCTCCACTTT. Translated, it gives CASSPTGDSPLHF.

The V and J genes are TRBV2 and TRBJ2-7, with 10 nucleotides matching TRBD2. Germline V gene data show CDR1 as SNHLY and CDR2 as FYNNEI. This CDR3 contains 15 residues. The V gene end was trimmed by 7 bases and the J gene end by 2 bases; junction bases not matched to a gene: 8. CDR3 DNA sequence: TGTGCCAGCACTGAGCTAGCGGGAGAAACCTACGAGCAGTACTTC. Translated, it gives CASTELAGETYEQYF.

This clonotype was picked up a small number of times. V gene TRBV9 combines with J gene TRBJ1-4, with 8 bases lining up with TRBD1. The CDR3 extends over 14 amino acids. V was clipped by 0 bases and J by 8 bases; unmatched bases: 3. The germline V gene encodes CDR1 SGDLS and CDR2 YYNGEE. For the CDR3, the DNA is TGTGCCAGCAGCGTAGCAGGGGGCCGGGAAAAACTGTTTTTT. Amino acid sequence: CASSVAGGREKLFF. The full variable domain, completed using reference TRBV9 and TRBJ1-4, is DSGVTQTPKHLITATGQRVTLRCSPRSGDLSVYWYQQSLDQGLQFLIQYYNGEERAKGNILERFSAQQFPDLHSELNLSSLELGDSALYFCASSVAGGREKLFFGSGTQLSVL.

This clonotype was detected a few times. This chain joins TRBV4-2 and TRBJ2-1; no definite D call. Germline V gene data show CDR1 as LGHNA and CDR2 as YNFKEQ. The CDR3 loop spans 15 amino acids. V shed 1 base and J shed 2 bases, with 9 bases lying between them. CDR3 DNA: TGTGCCAGCAGCCAAGCGAGCAGGACCTACAATGAGCAGTTCTTC. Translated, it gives CASSQASRTYNEQFF.

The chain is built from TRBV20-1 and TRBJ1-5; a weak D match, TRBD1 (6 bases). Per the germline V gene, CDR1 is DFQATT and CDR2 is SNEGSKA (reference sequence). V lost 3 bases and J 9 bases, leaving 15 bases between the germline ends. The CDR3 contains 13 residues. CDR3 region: CSARRQARGPQHF. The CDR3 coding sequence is TGCAGTGCTAGGCGACAGGCCCGAGGGCCCCAGCATTTT.

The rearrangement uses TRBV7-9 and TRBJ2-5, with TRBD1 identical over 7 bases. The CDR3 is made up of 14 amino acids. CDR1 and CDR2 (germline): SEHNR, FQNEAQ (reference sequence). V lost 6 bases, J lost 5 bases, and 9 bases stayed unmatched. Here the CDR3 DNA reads TGTGCCAGCAGGAACGCAAGACAGGGCGAGACCCAGTACTTC. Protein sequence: CASRNARQGETQYF.

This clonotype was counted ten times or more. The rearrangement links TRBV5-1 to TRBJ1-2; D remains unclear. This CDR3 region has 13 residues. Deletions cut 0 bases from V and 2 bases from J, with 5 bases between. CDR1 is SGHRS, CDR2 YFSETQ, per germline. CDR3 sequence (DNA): TGCGCCAGCAGCTTGGAAGGGAACTATGGCTACACCTTC. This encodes CASSLEGNYGYTF.